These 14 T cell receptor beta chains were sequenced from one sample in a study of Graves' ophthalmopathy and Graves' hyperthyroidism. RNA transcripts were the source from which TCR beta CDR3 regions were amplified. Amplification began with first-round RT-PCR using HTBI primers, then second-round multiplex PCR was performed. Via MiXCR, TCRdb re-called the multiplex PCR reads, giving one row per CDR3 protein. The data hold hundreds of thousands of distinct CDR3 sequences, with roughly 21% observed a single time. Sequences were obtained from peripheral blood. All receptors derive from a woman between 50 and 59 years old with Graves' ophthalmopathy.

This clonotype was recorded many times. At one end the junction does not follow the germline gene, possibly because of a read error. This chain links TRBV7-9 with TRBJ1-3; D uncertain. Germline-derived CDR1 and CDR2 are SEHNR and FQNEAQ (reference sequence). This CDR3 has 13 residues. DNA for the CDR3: TGTGCCTGCAGCTTCGGATCTGGAAACACCATATATTTT. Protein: CACSFGSGNTIYF.

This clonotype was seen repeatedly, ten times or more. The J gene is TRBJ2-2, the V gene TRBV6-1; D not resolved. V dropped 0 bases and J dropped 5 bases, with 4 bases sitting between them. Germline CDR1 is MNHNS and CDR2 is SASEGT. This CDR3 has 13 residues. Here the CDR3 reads CASSEARTGELFF. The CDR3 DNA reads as TGTGCCAGCAGTGAAGCCAGGACCGGGGAGCTGTTTTTT.

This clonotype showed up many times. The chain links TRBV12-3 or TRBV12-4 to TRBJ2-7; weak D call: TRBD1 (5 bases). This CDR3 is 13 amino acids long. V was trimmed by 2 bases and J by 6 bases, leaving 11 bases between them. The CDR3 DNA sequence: TGTGCCAGCAGTTTAACCCCACAGGCCGAGCAGTACTTC. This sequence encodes CASSLTPQAEQYF.

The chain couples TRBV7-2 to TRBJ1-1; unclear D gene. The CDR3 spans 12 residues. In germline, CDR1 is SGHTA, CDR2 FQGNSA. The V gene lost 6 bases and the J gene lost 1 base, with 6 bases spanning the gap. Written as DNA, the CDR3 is TGTGCCAGCAGGGACCAGAACACTGAAGCTTTCTTT. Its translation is CASRDQNTEAFF. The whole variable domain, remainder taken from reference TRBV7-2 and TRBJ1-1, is GAGVSQSPSNKVTEKGKDVELRCDPISGHTALYWYRQSLGQGLEFLIYFQGNSAPDKSGLPSDRFSAERTGGSVSTLTIQRTQQEDSAVYLCASRDQNTEAFFGQGTRLTVV.

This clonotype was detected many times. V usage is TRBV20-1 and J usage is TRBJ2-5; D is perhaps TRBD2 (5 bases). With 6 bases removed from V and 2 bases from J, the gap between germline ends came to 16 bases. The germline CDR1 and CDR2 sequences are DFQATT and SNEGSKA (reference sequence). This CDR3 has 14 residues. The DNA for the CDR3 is TGCAGTGCCCCCAGGAGACTACCACAAGAGACCCAGTACTTC. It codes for CSAPRRLPQETQYF.

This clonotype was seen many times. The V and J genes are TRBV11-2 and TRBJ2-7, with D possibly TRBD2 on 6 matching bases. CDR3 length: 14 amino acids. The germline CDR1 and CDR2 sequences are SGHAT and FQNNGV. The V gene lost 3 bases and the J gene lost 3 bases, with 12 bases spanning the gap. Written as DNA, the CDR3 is TGTGCCAGCAGCTTCGGGACTCCGTACTACGAGCAGTACTTC. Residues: CASSFGTPYYEQYF.

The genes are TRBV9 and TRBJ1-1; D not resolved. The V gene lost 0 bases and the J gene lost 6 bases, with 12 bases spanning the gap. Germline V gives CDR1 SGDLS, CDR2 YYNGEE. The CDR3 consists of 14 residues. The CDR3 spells CASSVGVGGAEAFF. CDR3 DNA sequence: TGTGCCAGCAGCGTAGGAGTTGGTGGGGCTGAAGCTTTCTTT. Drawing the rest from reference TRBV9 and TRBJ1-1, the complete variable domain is DSGVTQTPKHLITATGQRVTLRCSPRSGDLSVYWYQQSLDQGLQFLIQYYNGEERAKGNILERFSAQQFPDLHSELNLSSLELGDSALYFCASSVGVGGAEAFFGQGTRLTVV.

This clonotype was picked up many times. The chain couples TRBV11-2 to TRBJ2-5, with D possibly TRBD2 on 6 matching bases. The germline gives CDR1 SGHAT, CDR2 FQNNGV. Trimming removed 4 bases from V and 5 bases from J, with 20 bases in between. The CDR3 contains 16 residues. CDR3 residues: CASSSTWVGSGETQYF. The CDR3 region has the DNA TGTGCCAGCAGCTCCACTTGGGTGGGGAGCGGGGAGACCCAGTACTTC.

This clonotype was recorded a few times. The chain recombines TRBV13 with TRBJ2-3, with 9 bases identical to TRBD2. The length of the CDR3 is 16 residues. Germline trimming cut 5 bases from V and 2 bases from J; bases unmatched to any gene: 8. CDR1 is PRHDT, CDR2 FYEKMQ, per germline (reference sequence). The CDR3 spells CASSPSTSGHTDTQYF. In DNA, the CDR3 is TGTGCCAGCAGCCCGTCGACTAGCGGACACACAGATACGCAGTATTTT.

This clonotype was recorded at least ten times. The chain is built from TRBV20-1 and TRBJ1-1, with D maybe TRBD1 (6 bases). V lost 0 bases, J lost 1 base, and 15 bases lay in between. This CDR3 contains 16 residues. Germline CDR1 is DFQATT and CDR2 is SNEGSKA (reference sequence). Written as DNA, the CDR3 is TGCAGTGCTAGAGACCTTGGGGGGGCGGGGAACACTGAAGCTTTCTTT. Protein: CSARDLGGAGNTEAFF.

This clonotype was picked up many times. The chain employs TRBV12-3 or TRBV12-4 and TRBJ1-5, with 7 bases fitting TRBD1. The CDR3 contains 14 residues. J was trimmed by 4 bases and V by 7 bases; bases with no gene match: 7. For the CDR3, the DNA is TGTGCCAGCACCGCAGGGGGAGGAAATCAGCCCCAGCATTTT. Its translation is CASTAGGGNQPQHF.

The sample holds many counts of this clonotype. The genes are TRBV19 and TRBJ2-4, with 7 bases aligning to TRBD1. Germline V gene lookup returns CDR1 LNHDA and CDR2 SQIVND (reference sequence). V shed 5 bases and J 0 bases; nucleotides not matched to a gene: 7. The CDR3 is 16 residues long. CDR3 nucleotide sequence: TGTGCCAGTAGTGTCTACGACAGGGTAGCCAAAAACATTCAGTACTTC. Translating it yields CASSVYDRVAKNIQYF.

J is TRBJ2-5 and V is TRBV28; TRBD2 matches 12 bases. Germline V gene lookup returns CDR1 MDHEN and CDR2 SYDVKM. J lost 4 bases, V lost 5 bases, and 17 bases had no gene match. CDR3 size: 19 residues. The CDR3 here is CASSPSYLAGGVPGETQYF. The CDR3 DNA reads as TGTGCCAGCAGTCCCTCTTACCTAGCGGGAGGGGTCCCGGGAGAGACCCAGTACTTC.

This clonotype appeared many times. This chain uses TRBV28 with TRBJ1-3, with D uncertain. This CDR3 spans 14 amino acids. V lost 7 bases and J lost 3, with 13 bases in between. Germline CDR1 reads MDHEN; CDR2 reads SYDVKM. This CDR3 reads CASKSMDFGNTIYF. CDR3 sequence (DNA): TGTGCCAGCAAAAGTATGGATTTTGGAAACACCATATATTTT.